This record concerns one T cell receptor beta chain sequence. Its antigen is currently not known. No base quality values were provided; no much bigger clone lies one nucleotide off. The sample belongs to a study of T cells after yellow fever vaccination (dated by TCRdb to the late 2010s). General notes on the study: The SMART-Seq v4 Ultra Low Input RNA kit was used to prepare libraries from fractions with low cell numbers. To track T-cell clones before and after primary and booster YFV17D yellow fever vaccination, bulk TCR alpha and beta repertoires were sequenced longitudinally. Two healthy male donors, one aged 18 to 29 and one aged 30 to 40 years, were included in the cohort. Blood was drawn at multiple timepoints before and after primary and secondary immunization, with bulk PBMC replicates and cell subsets isolated.

Here is what the overall study found, with its caveats: Compared with the primary T-cell response, the secondary T-cell response was weaker but faster, peaking on day 5 rather than day 15. Because abundant contaminating clonotypes from the bulk population could be contained in FACS-sorted repertoires, computational filtering was required. After the booster, most of the clones that had expanded following primary vaccination were detected again (96% of CD4 and around 90% of CD8), which suggests that memory was broadly maintained. A small share of clonotypes occurred in both CD4 and CD8 compartments, likely arising from convergent recombination. Because the study included only a couple of donors, the extent to which the findings can be generalized is limited.

The treatment or condition label here, explained by the study, means: live attenuated yellow fever vaccine strain. At each blood-draw timepoint, two biological replicates of bulk PBMCs were obtained. A standard Ficoll-Paque protocol was used to isolate PBMCs from peripheral blood. RNA was extracted with TriZol from bulk PBMCs, CD4 and CD8 fractions, and dextramer-positive and dextramer-negative fractions. TCR cDNA was synthesized by 5'RACE template switching, which introduced a universal primer site and unique molecular identifiers. Priming of cDNA synthesis was performed from both the TCR alpha and TCR beta constant segments. Two PCR steps were used to amplify libraries, with sample barcodes and sequencing adapters being added in the second step. Sequencing of libraries was done on Illumina HiSeq 2500 (2x100 bp) or NovaSeq (2x150 bp). Under the source paper's analysis protocol: MIGEC was used to demultiplex reads and collapse the reads into UMI consensus sequences, and MiXCR was used for V(D)J alignment. Vaccine-responding clonotypes were identified with edgeR using replicate PBMC samples, with FDR below 0.01 and a log2 fold change above 5 up to day 15 being required. Each bulk clonotype was labeled CD4 or CD8 based on which sequenced repertoire, CD4 or CD8, contained the clonotype at higher abundance. In TCRdb, the public reads were trimmed at Q25 with fastp and aligned with MiXCR, with productive beta chains retained. Rows are unified per CDR3 protein, each entry keeping the most common DNA and genes. These V and J calls are TCRdb output, not the study's own analysis. This sample comprises just under 600,000 distinct CDR3 sequences, approximately 15% of them detected only once. The leading ten clones occupy roughly an eighth of the sample.

At the junction V is shortened by 8 bases and J by 5 bases, with 19 bases in between. The CDR3 sequence holds 15 residues, the cysteine and phenylalanine included. The sequence is cut down to CDR3 DNA, 45 bases in frame from base 1. According to the germline V gene (reference sequence), CDR1 reads MNHEY and CDR2 reads SMNVEV. This sequence uses TRBV27 and TRBJ1-5, with an unclear D gene assignment. The TCR originated in a man aged 30 to 45 who received the YFV17D yellow fever vaccine. The sample in question was PBMCs, obtained on the day of the yellow fever booster vaccination. Here the CDR3 is given as CASFEPPVGDQPQHF. Read as DNA, the sequence is TGTGCCAGCTTCGAACCTCCGGTTGGTGATCAGCCCCAGCATTTT.